This paragraph reports one T cell receptor beta chain. PCR involved 60 Vbeta and 13 Jbeta primers. TCRdb's table, derived via immunoSEQ multiplex PCR, lists solely in-frame clones and lacks some. Of 77,000 or so clones listed, 70% to 85% are singletons. This sample was included in a study of cytomegalovirus exposure and HLA in healthy donors. The germline CDR1 and CDR2 sequences are SGDLS and YYNGEE. This CDR3 has 16 amino acids. With 0 bases clipped from V and 6 bases from J, the junction kept 6 bases outside the gene matches. The TCR comes from a man aged 65 to 79 in good health and CMV-seropositive. This chain uses TRBV9 with TRBJ2-1, with TRBD1 matching over 10 bases. The sample taken for sequencing was PBMCs. CDR3 amino acids: CASSVGLGQGLNEQFF. CDR3 DNA: TGTGCCAGCAGCGTAGGGTTGGGACAGGGGCTCAATGAGCAGTTCTTC.